This T cell receptor (beta chain) was sequenced in a study of T cell repertoires in cytomegalovirus infection. TCRdb re-analysed the reads in MiXCR, keeping a single row per CDR3 protein. This sample yields approximately 700,000 distinct CDR3 sequences, of which about 40% are seen a single time; 2.5% to 3.5% belongs to the top ten. The receptor was derived from a human donor in good health (CMV status not recorded). Some clones in this sample may be carry-over from other donors' samples. Sequencing input: PBMCs.

CDR3 nucleotides: TGTGCCAGCAGTCCATTCGGGACAGGGGGCTTCAATCAGCCCCAGCATTTT. Translating it yields CASSPFGTGGFNQPQHF. V gene TRBV28 combines with J gene TRBJ1-5, with 12 nucleotides matching TRBD1. The V gene end was trimmed by 5 bases and the J gene end by 3 bases; junction bases not matched to a gene: 8. CDR1 MDHEN and CDR2 SYDVKM come from the germline V gene. The CDR3 is made up of 17 amino acids.